The following is a T cell receptor (beta chain) sequence with its context. The data originate from a study of blood T cell repertoires in COVID-19. For recovered donors of Cohort 3, there were two negative PCRs, clearance, or symptom resolution. In the source study's methods: It was from reference gene primer amplification that nucleated cell counts were estimated. The repertoire was sequenced with immunoSEQ multiplex PCR; TCRdb's copy has only in-frame clones and lacks some. Clone size and V and J calls were adopted from that table, with D and trimming inferred from the DNA. Found here are 110,000 to 150,000 clones, more than 80% of them singletons; the top ten hold roughly 4%. The sequenced sample was PBMCs or T cells enriched from blood (not recorded which). This receptor was taken from a man over 45 who had recovered from COVID-19.

The CDR3 DNA reads as TGTGCCAGCCGGGTCCAGGGCGGTTTAGATAACTATGGCTACACCTTC. It is translated as CASRVQGGLDNYGYTF. V gene TRBV6-4 combines with J gene TRBJ1-2, with D possibly TRBD1 on 5 matching bases. Germline V gives CDR1 MRHNA, CDR2 SNTAGT. CDR3 length: 16 residues. The germline V and J ends were trimmed by 8 bases and 1 base, with 20 bases remaining between them.